A single sample is the source of the 5 T cell receptor beta chains below, sequenced in a study of T cells in Graves' hyperthyroidism and ophthalmopathy. Authors of the study amplified TCR beta CDR3 regions from RNA transcripts. First-round RT-PCR targeting the TCR CDR3 was performed with the HTBI primer set. MiXCR was run by TCRdb on the multiplex PCR reads, yielding one entry per CDR3 protein. This table has roughly 500,000 distinct CDR3 sequences, approximately 24% appearing once. The sample was blood. These receptors all stem from a woman between 25 and 40 years old with Graves' ophthalmopathy.

The chain recombines TRBV18 with TRBJ1-5; no clear D gene. The germline V gene encodes CDR1 KGHSH and CDR2 LQKENI. Trimming took 1 base from V and 6 from J, leaving 13 bases between them. CDR3 size: 15 residues. CDR3 sequence: CASSPLSGFGQPQHF. As DNA, the CDR3 is TGTGCCAGCTCACCACTATCGGGGTTTGGTCAGCCCCAGCATTTT.

The chain carries TRBV12-3 or TRBV12-4 and TRBJ1-5, with D possibly TRBD1 on 6 matching bases. The CDR3 has 15 residues. Trimming shortened V by 5 bases and J by 7 bases, and 18 bases separated the two germline ends. CDR3 loop: CASSVQGSGGQPQHF. In nucleotides, the CDR3 is TGTGCCAGCAGTGTACAGGGCTCCGGGGGACAGCCCCAGCATTTT.

This clonotype was counted ten times or more. This chain links TRBV7-2 with TRBJ1-5; tentatively, D is TRBD1 (6 bases). Trimming removed 5 bases from V and 2 bases from J, with 16 bases in between. Germline loops: CDR1 SGHTA, CDR2 FQGNSA. The CDR3 totals 16 residues. CDR3 sequence reads: CASSLPLTGRNQPQHF. CDR3 nucleotide sequence: TGTGCCAGCAGCCTCCCCCTCACAGGGCGCAATCAGCCCCAGCATTTT.

The V gene is TRBV28, the J gene TRBJ2-7, with 8 bases aligning to TRBD1. CDR1 and CDR2 from the germline V gene are MDHEN and SYDVKM. The CDR3 sequence is 15 residues long. J was trimmed by 6 bases and V by 2 bases; bases with no gene match: 9. The CDR3 protein is CASSLGADRGGEQYF. CDR3 in DNA: TGTGCCAGCAGTTTAGGGGCAGACAGGGGAGGCGAGCAGTACTTC.

In its sample, this clonotype was seen many times. The chain combines TRBV20-1 with TRBJ2-7; 8 bases line up with TRBD2. In germline, CDR1 is DFQATT, CDR2 SNEGSKA (reference sequence). This CDR3 has 15 amino acids. J gave up 5 bases and V 0 bases, and 9 bases lay outside the gene matches. Written as DNA, the CDR3 is TGCAGTGCTAGAGACGTAAGCGGGGGAGTCGACGAGCAGTACTTC. It specifies CSARDVSGGVDEQYF.